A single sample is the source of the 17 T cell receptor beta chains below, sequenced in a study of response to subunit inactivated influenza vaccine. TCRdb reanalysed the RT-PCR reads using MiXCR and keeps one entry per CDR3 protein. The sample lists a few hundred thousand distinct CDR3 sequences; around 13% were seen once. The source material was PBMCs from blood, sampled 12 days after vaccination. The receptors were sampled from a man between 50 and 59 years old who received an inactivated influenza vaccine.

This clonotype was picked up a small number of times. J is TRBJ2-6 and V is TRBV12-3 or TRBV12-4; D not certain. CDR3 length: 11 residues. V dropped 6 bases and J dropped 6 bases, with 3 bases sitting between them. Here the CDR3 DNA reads TGTGCCAGCAGCCAGGCCAACGTCCTGACTTTC. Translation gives CASSQANVLTF.

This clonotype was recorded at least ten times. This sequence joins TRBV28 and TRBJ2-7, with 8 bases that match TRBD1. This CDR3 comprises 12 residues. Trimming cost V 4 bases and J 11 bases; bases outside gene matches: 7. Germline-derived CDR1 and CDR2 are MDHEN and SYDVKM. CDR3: CASSSLTGEEYF. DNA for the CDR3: TGTGCCAGCAGTTCCCTGACAGGGGAAGAGTACTTC.

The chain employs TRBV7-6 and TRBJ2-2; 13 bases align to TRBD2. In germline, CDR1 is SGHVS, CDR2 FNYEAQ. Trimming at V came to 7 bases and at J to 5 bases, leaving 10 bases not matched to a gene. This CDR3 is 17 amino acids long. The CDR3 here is CASTDGLAGARTGELFF. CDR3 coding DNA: TGTGCCAGCACCGACGGACTAGCGGGAGCCCGAACCGGGGAGCTGTTTTTT.

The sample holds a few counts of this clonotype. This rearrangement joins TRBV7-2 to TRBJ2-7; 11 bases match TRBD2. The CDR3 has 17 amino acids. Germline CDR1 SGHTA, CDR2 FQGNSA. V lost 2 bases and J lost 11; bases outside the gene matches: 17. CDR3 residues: CASSLTVTSGTPHTEYF. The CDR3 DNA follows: TGTGCCAGCAGCTTAACCGTGACTAGCGGGACACCTCACACCGAGTACTTC.

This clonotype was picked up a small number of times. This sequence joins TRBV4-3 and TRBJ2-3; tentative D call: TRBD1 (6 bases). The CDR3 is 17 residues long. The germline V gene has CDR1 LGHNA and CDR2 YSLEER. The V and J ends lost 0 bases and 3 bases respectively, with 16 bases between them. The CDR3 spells CASSQERSSTGTDTQYF. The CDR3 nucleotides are TGCGCCAGCAGCCAAGAGAGAAGCTCGACAGGTACAGATACGCAGTATTTT.

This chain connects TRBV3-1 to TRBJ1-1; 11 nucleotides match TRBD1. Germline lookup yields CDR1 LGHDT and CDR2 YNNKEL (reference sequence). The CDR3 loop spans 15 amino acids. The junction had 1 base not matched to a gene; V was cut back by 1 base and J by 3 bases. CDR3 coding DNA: TGTGCCAGCAGCCAAGGGGGACAGGGGGACACTGAAGCTTTCTTT. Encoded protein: CASSQGGQGDTEAFF.

DNA for the CDR3: TGTGCCAGCAGCCCAACTCCCACCGGGGCAACCCGTGGGGACATTCAGTACTTC. Residues: CASSPTPTGATRGDIQYF. This sequence joins TRBV11-1 and TRBJ2-4, with D tentatively TRBD1 or TRBD2 (5 bases each). CDR3 length equals 18 residues. Trimming removed 5 bases from V and 8 bases from J, with 28 bases in between. The germline V gene has CDR1 SGHAT and CDR2 FQDESV (reference sequence).

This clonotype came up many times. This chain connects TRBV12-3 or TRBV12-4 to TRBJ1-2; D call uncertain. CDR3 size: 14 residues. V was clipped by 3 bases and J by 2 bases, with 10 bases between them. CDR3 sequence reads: CASSLKGSNYGYTF. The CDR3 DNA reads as TGTGCCAGCAGTTTGAAAGGTTCAAACTATGGCTACACCTTC.

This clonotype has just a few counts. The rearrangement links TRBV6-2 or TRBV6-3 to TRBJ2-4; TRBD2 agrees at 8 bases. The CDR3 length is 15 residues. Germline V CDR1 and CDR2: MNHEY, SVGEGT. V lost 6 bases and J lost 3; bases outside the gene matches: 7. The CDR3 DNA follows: TGTGCCAGCAGCTCCCATAGCGGGGTCAAAAACATTCAGTACTTC. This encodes CASSSHSGVKNIQYF.

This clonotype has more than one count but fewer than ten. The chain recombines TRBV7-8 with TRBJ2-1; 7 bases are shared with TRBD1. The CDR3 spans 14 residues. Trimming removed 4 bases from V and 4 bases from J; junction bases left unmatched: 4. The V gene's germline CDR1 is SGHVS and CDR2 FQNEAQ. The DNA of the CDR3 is TGTGCCAGCAGCTCCCCGGGACAGTACAATGAGCAGTTCTTC. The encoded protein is CASSSPGQYNEQFF.

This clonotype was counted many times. CDR3 residues: CASSQIDRGLAKNIQYF. The DNA of the CDR3 is TGTGCCAGCAGCCAAATAGACAGGGGGCTTGCCAAAAACATTCAGTACTTC. V usage is TRBV11-2 and J usage is TRBJ2-4, with TRBD1 matching over 10 bases. J lost 1 base, V lost 5 bases, and 8 bases had no gene match. Germline CDR1 is SGHAT and CDR2 is FQNNGV. The CDR3 spans 17 residues.

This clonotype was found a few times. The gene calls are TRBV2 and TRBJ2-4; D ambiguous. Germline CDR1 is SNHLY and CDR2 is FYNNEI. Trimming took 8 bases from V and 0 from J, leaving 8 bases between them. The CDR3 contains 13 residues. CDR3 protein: CASCALAKNIQYF. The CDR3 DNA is TGTGCCAGCTGTGCCCTAGCCAAAAACATTCAGTACTTC.

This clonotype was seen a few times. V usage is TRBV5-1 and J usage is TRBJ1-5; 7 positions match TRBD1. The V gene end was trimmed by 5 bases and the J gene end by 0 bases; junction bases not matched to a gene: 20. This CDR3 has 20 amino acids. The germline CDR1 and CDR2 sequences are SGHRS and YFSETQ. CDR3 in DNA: TGCGCCAGCAGTCATCTCGTTGAGGGCAGGGGGAACCATAGCAATCAGCCCCAGCATTTT. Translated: CASSHLVEGRGNHSNQPQHF.

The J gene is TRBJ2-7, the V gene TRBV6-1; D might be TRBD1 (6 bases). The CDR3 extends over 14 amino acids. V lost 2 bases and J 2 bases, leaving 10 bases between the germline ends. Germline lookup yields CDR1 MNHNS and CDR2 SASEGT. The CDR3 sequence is CASSERDTTYEQYF. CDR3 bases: TGTGCCAGCAGTGAACGGGACACCACCTACGAGCAGTACTTC.

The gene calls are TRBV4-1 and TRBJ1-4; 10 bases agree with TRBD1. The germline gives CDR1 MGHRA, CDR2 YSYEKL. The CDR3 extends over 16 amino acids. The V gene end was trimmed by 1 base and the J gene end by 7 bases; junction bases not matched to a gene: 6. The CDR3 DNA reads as TGCGCCAGCAGCCAAGTTCCGGGACAGGGGAGTGAAAAACTGTTTTTT. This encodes CASSQVPGQGSEKLFF.

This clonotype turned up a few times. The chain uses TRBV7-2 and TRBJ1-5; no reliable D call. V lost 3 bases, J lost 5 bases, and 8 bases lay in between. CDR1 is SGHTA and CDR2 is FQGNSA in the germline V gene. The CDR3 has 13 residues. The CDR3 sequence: CASSFLYHQPQHF. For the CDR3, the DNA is TGTGCCAGCAGCTTTCTGTATCATCAGCCCCAGCATTTT.

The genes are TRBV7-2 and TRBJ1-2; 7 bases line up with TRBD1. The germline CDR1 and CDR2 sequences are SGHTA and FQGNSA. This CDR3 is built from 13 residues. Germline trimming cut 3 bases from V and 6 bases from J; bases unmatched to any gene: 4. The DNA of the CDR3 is TGTGCCAGCAGCTTTCAGGGGGGGAATGGCTACACCTTC. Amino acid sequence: CASSFQGGNGYTF.